This T cell receptor (beta chain) was sequenced during a study of blood T cells in healthy people across ages. Every donor contributed about 10 milliliters of peripheral blood by blood draw. Per-sample yields of isolated PBMCs were at least 6 million. Broader study findings: One million T cells yielded diversity estimates that were considered underestimates. With age, beta diversity per million T cells declined roughly linearly, significantly by approximately 40.

Together with a sample-barcoded 5' primer, a J-beta primer mix was included in a second PCR lasting about 7 to 12 cycles. Via MiXCR, TCRdb re-called the 5' RACE reads, giving one row per CDR3 protein. The table lists 1.5 million to 2 million distinct CDR3 sequences, 28% of them singletons. Trimming pared 6 bases from V and 6 bases from J, leaving 14 bases between. This CDR3 is built from 13 residues. In germline, CDR1 is MNHEY, CDR2 SVGEGT. For this clonotype: The target antigen is unknown.

The V call is TRBV6-2 or TRBV6-3, the J call TRBJ1-2; D gene ambiguous. This clonotype originated in a young woman in good health. The sequenced sample consisted of blood. The CDR3 region is CASRPSSVDGYTF. The DNA of the CDR3 is TGTGCCAGCAGACCAAGCTCGGTAGATGGCTACACCTTC.